The present entry profiles one T cell receptor (beta chain) with its context. Each sample used at least 7 million PBMCs. This specimen comes from a study of blood T cells in healthy people across ages. The use of a sample-barcoded 5' primer and a J-beta primer mix characterized a second PCR of roughly 7 to 11 cycles. From the 5' RACE reads, TCRdb called clonotypes with MiXCR, one entry per CDR3 protein. The sample records 540,000 or so distinct CDR3 sequences, about 25% being singletons. The source is an older woman in good health. The sample consisted of blood.

The chain's CDR3 is CASSLQDHRETQYF. The CDR3 DNA reads as TGTGCCAGCAGCCTTCAGGATCACCGAGAGACCCAGTACTTC. V is TRBV5-5 and J is TRBJ2-5; D unclear. CDR3 length equals 14 residues. Trimming removed 4 bases from V and 4 bases from J, with 14 bases in between. Germline CDR1 is SGHKS and CDR2 is YYEKEE (reference sequence).